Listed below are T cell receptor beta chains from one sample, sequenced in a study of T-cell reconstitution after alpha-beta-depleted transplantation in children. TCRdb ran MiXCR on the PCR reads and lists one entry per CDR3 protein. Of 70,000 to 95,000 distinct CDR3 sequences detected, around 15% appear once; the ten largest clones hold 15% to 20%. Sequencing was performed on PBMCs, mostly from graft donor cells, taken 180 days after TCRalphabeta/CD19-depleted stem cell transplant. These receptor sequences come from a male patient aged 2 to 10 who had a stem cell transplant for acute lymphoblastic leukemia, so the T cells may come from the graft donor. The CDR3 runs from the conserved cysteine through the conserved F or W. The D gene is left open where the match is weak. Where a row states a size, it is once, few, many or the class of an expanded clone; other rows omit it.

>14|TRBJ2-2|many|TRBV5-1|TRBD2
CASSPARETGELFF
TGCGCCAGCAGCCCTGCGCGGGAGACCGGGGAGCTGTTTTTT
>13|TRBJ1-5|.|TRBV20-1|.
CSARAGRNQPQHF
TGCAGTGCTAGAGCAGGGCGGAATCAGCCCCAGCATTTT
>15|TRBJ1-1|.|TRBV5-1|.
CASSLAGHTYTEAFF
TGCGCCAGCAGCTTGGCCGGGCACACCTACACTGAAGCTTTCTTT
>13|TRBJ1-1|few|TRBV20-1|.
CSARDVRNTEAFF
TGCAGTGCTAGAGATGTCAGGAACACTGAAGCTTTCTTT
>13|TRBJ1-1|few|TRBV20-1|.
CSAAVAGSAEAFF
TGCAGTGCAGCGGTAGCGGGGTCGGCTGAAGCTTTCTTT
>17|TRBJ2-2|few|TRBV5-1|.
CASSLGHIAKNTGELFF
TGCGCCAGCAGCTTGGGCCATATCGCCAAAAACACCGGGGAGCTGTTTTTT
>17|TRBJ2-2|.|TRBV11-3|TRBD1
CASSLGDRGRDTGELFF
TGTGCCAGCAGCTTAGGCGACAGGGGGCGCGACACCGGGGAGCTGTTTTTT
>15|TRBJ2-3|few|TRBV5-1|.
CASQFWASVTDTQYF
TGCGCCAGCCAATTTTGGGCTAGCGTGACAGATACGCAGTATTTT
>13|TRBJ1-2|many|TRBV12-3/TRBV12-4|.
CASSLASVSGYTF
TGTGCCAGCAGTTTAGCTAGCGTCTCGGGCTACACCTTC
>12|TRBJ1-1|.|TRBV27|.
CATISGSGEAFF
TGTGCCACCATTTCAGGGTCTGGTGAAGCTTTCTTT
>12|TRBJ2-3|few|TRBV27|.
CASGKTTDTQYF
TGTGCCAGCGGGAAAACCACAGATACGCAGTATTTT
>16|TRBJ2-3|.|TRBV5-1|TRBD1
CASSLQVGQGSDTQYF
TGCGCCAGCAGCTTGCAAGTTGGACAGGGGTCAGATACGCAGTATTTT
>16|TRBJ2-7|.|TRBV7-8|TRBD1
CASSLPGTGASDEQYF
TGTGCCAGCAGCTTACCCGGGACAGGGGCCTCAGACGAGCAGTACTTC
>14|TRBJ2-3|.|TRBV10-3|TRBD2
CAISAGGRIDTQYF
TGTGCCATCAGTGCGGGGGGGCGAATAGATACGCAGTATTTT
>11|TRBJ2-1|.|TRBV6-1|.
CASSGHYEQFF
TGTGCCAGCAGTGGACACTATGAGCAGTTCTTC
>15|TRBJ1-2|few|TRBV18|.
CASSPLSGEFRGYTF
TGTGCCAGCTCACCCCTTTCCGGCGAATTCCGCGGCTACACCTTC
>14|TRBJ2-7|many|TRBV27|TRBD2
CASSLGSGTYEQYF
TGTGCCAGCAGTTTAGGGAGCGGGACCTACGAGCAGTACTTC
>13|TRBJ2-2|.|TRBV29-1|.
CGSMGTNTGELFF
TGCGGCTCAATGGGGACGAACACCGGGGAGCTGTTTTTT
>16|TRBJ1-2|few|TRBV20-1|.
CSARAPLGGRNYGYTF
TGCAGTGCTAGAGCCCCCCTCGGGGGGCGGAACTATGGCTACACCTTC
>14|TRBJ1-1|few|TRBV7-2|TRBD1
CASSSRQGGTEAFF
TGTGCCAGCAGCTCACGACAGGGAGGCACTGAAGCTTTCTTT
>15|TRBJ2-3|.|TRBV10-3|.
CAIRAGDSITDTQYF
TGTGCCATCAGAGCGGGGGACAGTATCACAGATACGCAGTATTTT
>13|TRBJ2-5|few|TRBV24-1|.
CATSGGGVETQYF
TGTGCCACCAGTGGGGGCGGGGTTGAGACCCAGTACTTC
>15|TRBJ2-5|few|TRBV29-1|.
CSVPVHSGIEETQYF
TGCAGCGTCCCCGTCCACTCAGGGATAGAAGAGACCCAGTACTTC
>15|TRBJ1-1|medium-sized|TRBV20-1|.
CSAPGVGWGNTEAFF
TGCAGTGCCCCGGGGGTGGGGTGGGGGAACACTGAAGCTTTCTTT
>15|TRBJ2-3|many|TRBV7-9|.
CASSLPRGGTDTQYF
TGTGCCAGCAGCTTACCAAGAGGCGGCACAGATACGCAGTATTTT
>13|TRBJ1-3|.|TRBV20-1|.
CSASPAGGNTIYF
TGCAGTGCTAGCCCGGCAGGGGGAAACACCATATATTTT
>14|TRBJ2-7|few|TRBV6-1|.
CASSELGPRYEQYF
TGTGCCAGCAGTGAGCTCGGGCCTCGGTACGAGCAGTACTTC
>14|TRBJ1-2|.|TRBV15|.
CATSRDQGNYGYTF
TGTGCCACCAGCAGAGATCAGGGTAACTATGGCTACACCTTC
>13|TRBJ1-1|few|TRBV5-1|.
CASSFRGPTEAFF
TGCGCCAGCAGCTTCAGGGGCCCGACTGAAGCTTTCTTT
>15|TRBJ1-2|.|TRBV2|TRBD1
CASSVRTGTVNGYTF
TGTGCCAGCAGTGTTAGGACAGGGACGGTGAATGGCTACACCTTC
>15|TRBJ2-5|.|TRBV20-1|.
CSARDTGKLQETQYF
TGCAGTGCTAGAGATACCGGGAAGCTTCAAGAGACCCAGTACTTC
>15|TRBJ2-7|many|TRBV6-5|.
CASSPSVPGPHEQYF
TGTGCCAGCAGTCCCTCGGTCCCAGGACCTCACGAGCAGTACTTC
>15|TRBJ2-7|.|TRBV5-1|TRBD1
CASSLQGTGFYEQYF
TGCGCCAGCAGCTTGCAGGGGACAGGGTTCTACGAGCAGTACTTC
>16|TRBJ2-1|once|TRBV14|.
CASSQDVYRTYNEQFF
TGTGCCAGCAGCCAAGATGTGTACAGGACCTACAATGAGCAGTTCTTC
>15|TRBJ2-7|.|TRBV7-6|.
CASSPLSGPVYEQYF
TGTGCCAGCAGCCCTTTATCCGGCCCTGTCTACGAGCAGTACTTC
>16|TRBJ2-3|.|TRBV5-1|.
CASSLAGGLSTDTQYF
TGCGCCAGCAGCTTGGCGGGGGGCCTGAGCACAGATACGCAGTATTTT
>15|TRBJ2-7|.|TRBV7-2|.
CASSLEGYRTYEQYF
TGTGCCAGCAGCTTAGAAGGATATAGAACCTACGAGCAGTACTTC
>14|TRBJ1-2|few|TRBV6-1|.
CASSRYQGSYGYTF
TGTGCCAGCAGTAGGTACCAGGGCTCCTATGGCTACACCTTC
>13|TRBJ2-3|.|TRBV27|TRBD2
CASSLSRGDTQYF
TGTGCCAGCAGTCTTTCGCGGGGGGATACGCAGTATTTT
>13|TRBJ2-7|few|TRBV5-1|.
CASSLGITYEQYF
TGCGCCAGCAGCTTGGGGATTACCTACGAGCAGTACTTC
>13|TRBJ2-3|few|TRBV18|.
CASSKGASDTQYF
TGTGCCAGCTCCAAGGGCGCGTCTGATACGCAGTATTTT
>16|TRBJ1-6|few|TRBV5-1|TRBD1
CASSLLGTENNSPLHF
TGCGCCAGCAGCTTACTCGGGACAGAGAATAATTCACCCCTCCACTTT
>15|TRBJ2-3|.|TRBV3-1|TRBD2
CASRPGTSDPNTQYF
TGTGCCAGCAGACCCGGGACTAGCGACCCTAATACGCAGTATTTT
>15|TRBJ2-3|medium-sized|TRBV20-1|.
CSARDAVSSTDTQYF
TGCAGTGCTAGAGATGCGGTCTCTAGCACAGATACGCAGTATTTT
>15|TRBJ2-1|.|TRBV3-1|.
CASSQDLGGRNEQFF
TGTGCCAGCAGCCAAGATTTAGGGGGGCGGAATGAGCAGTTCTTC
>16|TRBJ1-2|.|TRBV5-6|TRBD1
CASISLGTGPNYGYTF
TGTGCCAGCATCTCGCTGGGGACAGGCCCTAACTATGGCTACACCTTC
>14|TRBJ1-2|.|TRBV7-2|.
CASSLNRANYGYTF
TGTGCCAGCAGCTTAAACAGGGCTAACTATGGCTACACCTTC
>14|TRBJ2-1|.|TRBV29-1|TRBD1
CSSLGQGVYNEQFF
TGCAGCTCGCTGGGACAGGGGGTCTACAATGAGCAGTTCTTC
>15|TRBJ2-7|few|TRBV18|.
CASSPAPLGGYEQYF
TGTGCCAGCTCACCCGCCCCTTTGGGGGGCTACGAGCAGTACTTC
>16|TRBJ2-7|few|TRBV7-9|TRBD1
CASSPTGDRGPYEQYF
TGTGCCAGCAGCCCCACTGGGGACAGGGGTCCCTACGAGCAGTACTTC
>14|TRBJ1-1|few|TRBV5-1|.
CASSLERGDAEAFF
TGCGCCAGCAGCTTGGAGAGGGGAGACGCTGAAGCTTTCTTT
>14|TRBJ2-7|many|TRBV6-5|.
CASIRGVFSYEQYF
TGTGCCAGCATCAGGGGGGTATTCTCCTACGAGCAGTACTTC
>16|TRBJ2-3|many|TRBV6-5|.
CASSYSGSGPTDTQYF
TGTGCCAGCAGTTACTCTGGGAGCGGACCCACAGATACGCAGTATTTT
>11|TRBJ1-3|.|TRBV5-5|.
CASSFDRDINF
TGTGCCAGCAGCTTTGATCGGGACATAAATTTT
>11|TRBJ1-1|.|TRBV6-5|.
CASRSGERAFF
TGTGCCAGCAGGTCTGGTGAGCGGGCTTTCTTT